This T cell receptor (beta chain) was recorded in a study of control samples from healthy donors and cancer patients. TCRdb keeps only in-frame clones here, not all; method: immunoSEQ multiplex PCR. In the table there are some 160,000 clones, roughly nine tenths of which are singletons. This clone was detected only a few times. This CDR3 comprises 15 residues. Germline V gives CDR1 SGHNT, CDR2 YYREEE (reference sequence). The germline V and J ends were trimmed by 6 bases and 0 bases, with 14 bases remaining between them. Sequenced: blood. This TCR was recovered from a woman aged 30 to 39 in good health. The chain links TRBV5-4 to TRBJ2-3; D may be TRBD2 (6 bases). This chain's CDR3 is CASTRKGTSTDTQYF. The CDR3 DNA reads TGTGCCAGCACTAGAAAAGGGACTAGCACAGATACGCAGTATTTT. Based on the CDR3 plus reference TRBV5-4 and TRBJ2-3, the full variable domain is ETGVTQSPTHLIKTRGQQVTLRCSSQSGHNTVSWYQQALGQGPQFIFQYYREEENGRGNFPPRFSGLQFPNYSSELNVNALELDDSALYLCASTRKGTSTDTQYFGPGTRLTVL.